The entry that follows covers one TCR beta chain sequence. This record belongs to a study of blood T cell repertoires in COVID-19. Study background: Researchers got acute and convalescent COVID-19 samples from the United States, Italy and Spain. T cells, B-cell-depleted T cells, or PBMCs supplied cDNA or gDNA.

From germline, CDR1 is MNHEY and CDR2 SVGAGI. V was pared by 10 bases and J by 3 bases, with 15 bases between. The CDR3 spans 13 residues. As originally analysed: Estimation of nucleated cell counts relied on the amplification of reference gene primers. Produced via immunoSEQ multiplex PCR; TCRdb's table is partial and in-frame only. For V, J and clone size, that table is used; D and trimming come from the DNA. The repertoire holds 110,000 to 150,000 clones, 80% seen once, with about 3.5% in the top ten. Specimen: peripheral blood. J is TRBJ1-1 and V is TRBV6-5; TRBD1 might be the D (5 bases). The source is a man between 65 and 85 years old who had recovered from COVID-19. CDR3 sequence (DNA): TGTGCCACCGAAAGGGGCCGGGACACTGAAGCTTTCTTT. Its protein is CATERGRDTEAFF.